This TCR beta chain appears in the sequencing data of a study of OX40 agonist ivuxolimab in advanced cancers. Sequenced by immunoSEQ multiplex PCR; TCRdb stores in-frame clones only, minus some. The table includes 45,000 or so clones, roughly 86% detected once. Trimming stripped 9 bases from V and 4 bases from J, with 13 bases between. This CDR3 is 12 amino acids long. The germline gives CDR1 SGHNT, CDR2 YYREEE (reference sequence). The source of this sequence is an adult with an advanced solid tumor such as melanoma, head and neck, liver or kidney cancer. Sequenced material: CD4+ or CD8+ T cells sorted from blood, taken in a trial of the OX40 agonist ivuxolimab. The genes are TRBV5-4 and TRBJ1-2; D is unclear. CDR3 coding DNA: TGTGCCACCCTGGCGCCTCCCTATGGCTACACCTTC. Translation: CATLAPPYGYTF.